This T cell receptor (beta chain) was documented in a study of early T cells in non-severe SARS-CoV-2 infection. Study at large: Sequencing of unsorted whole blood was done on bulk RNA, leaving chains unpaired. Regarding the study as a whole: A preference for anti-spike CD8 responses marked VDJdb matching, which missed private and CD4 specificities.

Comment on this clonotype: No antigen is known for it.

Individual cDNA molecules carried attached unique molecular identifiers. From the 5' RACE reads, TCRdb called clonotypes with MiXCR, one entry per CDR3 protein. Among about 64,000 distinct CDR3 sequences listed, roughly 12% were seen once. Looked up from germline, CDR1 is SGHTA and CDR2 is FQGNSA. The length of the CDR3 is 14 residues. Trimming at V came to 4 bases and at J to 7 bases, leaving 5 bases not matched to a gene. This sequence was found in an adult who was a healthcare worker with PCR-confirmed SARS-CoV-2 infection or an uninfected control (not recorded which). This chain joins TRBV7-2 and TRBJ1-5, with TRBD1 identical over 9 bases. Here the sequenced sample was whole blood, taken at baseline. CDR3 sequence reads: CASSWGQGRQPQHF. The CDR3 DNA follows: TGTGCCAGCAGCTGGGGACAGGGCAGACAGCCCCAGCATTTT.